Sequencing of this T cell receptor beta chain was carried out in a study of blood T cell repertoires in COVID-19. V lost 0 bases and J 3 bases, leaving 18 bases between the germline ends. CDR3 length equals 17 residues. Germline values: CDR1 SGHRS, CDR2 YFSETQ. Assignment of participants to cohorts was predicated upon participant-reported clinical history. Data came from immunoSEQ multiplex PCR; TCRdb stores just in-frame clones and leaves some out. The table has a few hundred thousand clones, 87% seen once. The TCR sequence derives from a man aged 18 to 30 with acute COVID-19. J is TRBJ1-1 and V is TRBV5-1; the D gene is possibly TRBD1 (6 bases). Sequencing used PBMCs or T cells enriched from blood (not recorded which). DNA for the CDR3: TGCGCCAGCAGCTTGGCGTATAGGGGGAAGGAGGACACTGAAGCTTTCTTT. Translated, it gives CASSLAYRGKEDTEAFF.